This TCR beta chain emerged from a study of graft-versus-host responses after intestinal transplantation. In regard to this clone: Its specificity is not known.

V lost 9 bases and J lost 5; bases outside the gene matches: 10. The CDR3 loop spans 13 amino acids. Per the germline V gene, CDR1 is MNHNS and CDR2 is SASEGT. Produced via immunoSEQ multiplex PCR; TCRdb's table is partial and in-frame only. There are about 120,000 clones in the sample; 85% to 95% occur only once, and around 0.12% lies in the top ten. This material consisted of unstimulated CD4+ T cells sorted from spleen or lymph node cells, taken before intestinal transplant. The genes are TRBV6-1 and TRBJ2-7; 7 bases fit TRBD1. This receptor was taken from a human donor who received an intestinal transplant. CDR3 protein: CASLRQGSDEQYF. CDR3 DNA sequence: TGTGCCAGTCTTCGACAGGGCTCGGACGAGCAGTACTTC.